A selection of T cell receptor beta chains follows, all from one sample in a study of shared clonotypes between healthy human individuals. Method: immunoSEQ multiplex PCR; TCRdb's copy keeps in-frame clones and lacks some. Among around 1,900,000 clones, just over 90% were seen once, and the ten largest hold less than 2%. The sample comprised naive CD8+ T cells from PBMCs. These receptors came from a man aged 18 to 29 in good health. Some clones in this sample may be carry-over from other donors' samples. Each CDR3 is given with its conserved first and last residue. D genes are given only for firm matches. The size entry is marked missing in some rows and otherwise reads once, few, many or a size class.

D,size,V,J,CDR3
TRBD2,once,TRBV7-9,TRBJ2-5,CASSLGTSGSEVGETQYF
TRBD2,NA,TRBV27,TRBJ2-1,CASSFGLAAYNEQFF
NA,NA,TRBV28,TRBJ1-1,CASSLVGNTEAFF
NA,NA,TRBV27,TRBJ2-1,CASSSLGYQFF
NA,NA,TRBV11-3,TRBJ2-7,CASSLRAGPAYEQYF
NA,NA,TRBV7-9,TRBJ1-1,CASSPAPGSAEAFF
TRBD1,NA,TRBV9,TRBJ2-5,CASSATGLQETQYF
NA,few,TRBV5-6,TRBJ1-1,CASSLGGDLITEAFF
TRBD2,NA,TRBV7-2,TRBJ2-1,CASSNLAGVGLLLNEQFF
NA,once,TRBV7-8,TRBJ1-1,CASSSKQWNTEAFF
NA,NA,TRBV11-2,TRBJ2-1,CASSLDLGRNNEQFF
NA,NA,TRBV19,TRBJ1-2,CASSMLGGAGYGYTF
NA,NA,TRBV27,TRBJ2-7,CASSFGGYRYEQYF
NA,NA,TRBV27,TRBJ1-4,CASSGQGGNEKLFF
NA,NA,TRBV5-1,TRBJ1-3,CASSLDRLVAGNTIYF
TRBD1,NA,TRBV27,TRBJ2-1,CASSLLGGQGNNEQFF
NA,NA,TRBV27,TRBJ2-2,CASSEQGFSVPGELFF
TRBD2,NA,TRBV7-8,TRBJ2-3,CASSLGGRVILSTDTQYF
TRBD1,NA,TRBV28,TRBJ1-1,CASSGDGTGAEAFF
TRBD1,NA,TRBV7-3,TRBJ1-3,CASSSDRGHTIYF
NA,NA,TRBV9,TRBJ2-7,CASSEVGHTSYEQYF
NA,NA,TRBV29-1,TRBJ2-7,CSALLGGSYEQYF
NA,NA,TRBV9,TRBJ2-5,CASSVDGEETQYF
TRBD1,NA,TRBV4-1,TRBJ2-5,CASSQKLKQGGETQYF
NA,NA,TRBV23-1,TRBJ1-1,CASSQSRGRNTEAFF
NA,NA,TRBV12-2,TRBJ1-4,CASRLRTDPRTPTNEKLFF
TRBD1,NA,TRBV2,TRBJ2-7,CASSEPRDRGHEQYF
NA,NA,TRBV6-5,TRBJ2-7,CASSPDSSPSYEQYF
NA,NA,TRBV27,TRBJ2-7,CASSSVRDSPYEQYF
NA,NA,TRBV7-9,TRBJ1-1,CASSLGPAVGTEAFF
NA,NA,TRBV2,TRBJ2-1,CARRQAYDNEQFF